The 8 T cell receptor beta chains given below trace back to one sample, sequenced in a study of human versus mouse CDR3 diversity and MHC coevolution. Repertoires were generated with immunoSEQ multiplex PCR, while TCRdb's copy carries only in-frame clones and drops some. The repertoire holds tens of thousands of clones, with 94% as singletons. The sample was naive CD4+ T cells from blood. The subset here: CD45RO-negative CD62L-positive naive CD4 T cells. The receptors derive from a person aged 55-75 years in good health.

The J gene is TRBJ2-1, the V gene TRBV12-2; TRBD1, the table's D call, was not compared with the DNA. TRBV12-2 is a recognized pseudogene. This CDR3 is built from 22 residues. The CDR3 here is CASRLVVEADIRGPDGYNEQFF. DNA for the CDR3: TGTGCAAGTCGCTTAGTTGTGGAGGCAGACATCAGGGGACCCGACGGATACAATGAGCAGTTCTTC.

The chain is built from TRBV6-5 and TRBJ2-7; D possibly corresponds to TRBD2 (7 bases). In germline, CDR1 is MNHEY, CDR2 SVGAGI. Trimming removed 0 bases from V and 4 bases from J, with 16 bases in between. The CDR3 is 16 amino acids. CDR3 DNA: TGTGCCAGCAGTTACTCGAGTGGGGGAGGGGGTTACGAGCAGTACTTC. This encodes CASSYSSGGGGYEQYF.

The rearrangement links TRBV9 to TRBJ1-2, with 7 nucleotides matching TRBD1. This CDR3 has 17 residues. Trimming removed 4 bases from V and 3 bases from J; junction bases left unmatched: 15. Germline values: CDR1 SGDLS, CDR2 YYNGEE. CDR3 coding DNA: TGTGCCAGCAGCTTCAGGACAGGAGGGATGGGGGACTATGGCTACACCTTC. Translation: CASSFRTGGMGDYGYTF.

A word on this clone: Different DNA sequences within this sample yield the same CDR3. J is TRBJ1-6 and V is TRBV25-1; TRBD1 might be the D (6 bases). Germline V CDR1 and CDR2: MGHDK, SYGVNS. The V end was cut by 6 bases, the J end by 6 bases, with 9 bases between. There are 13 residues in the CDR3. CDR3 DNA: TGTGCCAGCAGAGACAGGCCTAATTCACCCCTCCACTTT. It translates to CASRDRPNSPLHF.

This sequence joins TRBV9 and TRBJ2-1, with a tentative D call TRBD2 (5 bases). Germline V CDR1 and CDR2: SGDLS, YYNGEE. V was clipped by 4 bases and J by 2 bases, with 16 bases between them. This CDR3 has 16 residues. The chain's CDR3 is CASSPSGPLPYNEQFF. The CDR3 DNA reads as TGTGCCAGCAGCCCAAGCGGCCCTCTGCCCTACAATGAGCAGTTCTTC.

V gene TRBV11-3 combines with J gene TRBJ1-4; a possible D gene is TRBD1 (6 bases). This CDR3 contains 15 residues. Germline CDR1 SGHNT, CDR2 YENEEA. Trimming removed 5 bases from V and 7 bases from J, with 17 bases in between. The CDR3 DNA sequence: TGTGCCAGCAGCCTGGGGGCTCCCGGAGGTGAAAAACTGTTTTTT. Protein product: CASSLGAPGGEKLFF.

The genes are TRBV19 and TRBJ2-7; weak D call: TRBD2 (6 bases). This CDR3 contains 15 residues. The V gene's germline CDR1 is LNHDA and CDR2 SQIVND (reference sequence). V was trimmed by 1 base and J by 0 bases, leaving 10 bases between them. The CDR3 coding sequence is TGTGCCAGTAGTATAGCCACGGGACTCTCCTACGAGCAGTACTTC. This gives the protein CASSIATGLSYEQYF.

V is TRBV11-2 and J is TRBJ2-3; 8 bases map to TRBD1. Trimming removed 4 bases from V and 3 bases from J; junction bases left unmatched: 6. The germline gives CDR1 SGHAT, CDR2 FQNNGV. This CDR3 comprises 15 residues. The CDR3 loop reads CASSSSRTGTDTQYF. In DNA, the CDR3 is TGTGCCAGCAGCTCTTCTAGGACAGGGACAGATACGCAGTATTTT.